The 20 T cell receptor beta chains in this list originate from one sample, sequenced in a study of T-cell memory formation after mild COVID-19 (dated by TCRdb to the early 2020s). Libraries came from 5' RACE. Data came from an Illumina NovaSeq 6000. TCRdb reprocessing: public reads trimmed at Q25 with fastp, clones called with MiXCR, in-frame beta chains kept. Every CDR3 protein is listed once, alongside the most common genes and DNA of its rows. Within this sample are roughly 510,000 distinct CDR3 sequences, with approximately 15% of them counted one time only. Jointly, the top ten make up around 8.1% of the sample. The material sequenced was PBMCs or a T cell subset sorted from them (not recorded which). These receptors originate from an adult woman who had mild COVID-19 (a few samples of this study predate the infection). The sample titles of this study are shuffled in the database, so cell type and time point are left out; the donor was told from shared clones.

The genes are TRBV9 and TRBJ1-2; D is perhaps TRBD1 (6 bases). The CDR3 is 12 residues long. The germline V and J ends were trimmed by 2 bases and 7 bases, with 9 bases remaining between them. The germline V gene encodes CDR1 SGDLS and CDR2 YYNGEE. CDR3 DNA: TGTGCCAGCAGCGTCGGGACATTTGGCTACACCTTC. This codes for CASSVGTFGYTF.

The chain uses TRBV6-2 or TRBV6-3 and TRBJ1-2; 7 bases are a match to TRBD1. The junction had 11 bases not matched to a gene; V was cut back by 3 bases and J by 7 bases. The CDR3 totals 15 residues. CDR1 and CDR2 from the germline V gene are MNHEY and SVGEGT. CDR3 sequence: CASSYNWDSVSGYTF. DNA for the CDR3: TGTGCCAGCAGTTATAATTGGGACAGCGTATCTGGCTACACCTTC.

This clonotype was seen a few times. The chain combines TRBV6-5 with TRBJ1-1; 9 positions match TRBD1. Germline-derived CDR1 and CDR2 are MNHEY and SVGAGI. Trimming cost V 6 bases and J 6 bases; bases outside gene matches: 8. The CDR3 is 14 residues long. The CDR3 DNA follows: TGTGCCAGCAGCTCGACAGGGGGATCCGCTGAAGCTTTCTTT. Protein product: CASSSTGGSAEAFF.

The chain joins TRBV20-1 to TRBJ2-7, with D perhaps matching TRBD1 (5 bases). V shed 0 bases and J shed 4 bases, with 10 bases lying between them. This CDR3 has 13 amino acids. Germline CDR1 reads DFQATT; CDR2 reads SNEGSKA (reference sequence). The CDR3 DNA sequence: TGCAGTGCTAGAGAGGGGCTCCAATACGAGCAGTACTTC. Amino acid sequence: CSAREGLQYEQYF.

This clonotype was detected only a few times. The chain joins TRBV4-2 to TRBJ2-5; either TRBD1 or TRBD2 may supply D (5 bases each). CDR3 length: 13 amino acids. Trimming pared 2 bases from V and 3 bases from J, leaving 7 bases between. Germline CDR1 and CDR2: LGHNA and YNFKEQ. CDR3 in DNA: TGTGCCAGCAGCCAACGGGACGAAGAGACCCAGTACTTC. Its translation is CASSQRDEETQYF.

J is TRBJ1-5 and V is TRBV27, with 7 bases lining up with TRBD1. Germline V gene lookup returns CDR1 MNHEY and CDR2 SMNVEV (reference sequence). V gave up 4 bases and J gave up 3 bases; unmatched junction bases: 3. The CDR3 sequence is 14 residues long. This CDR3 is CASSSGQLNQPQHF. The CDR3 nucleotides are TGTGCCAGCAGTTCGGGACAGCTCAATCAGCCCCAGCATTTT.

In this sample, this clonotype turned up a few times. The rearrangement uses TRBV4-2 and TRBJ2-2; D is unclear. CDR1 is LGHNA, CDR2 YNFKEQ, per germline. CDR3 length: 16 amino acids. V was clipped by 0 bases and J by 5 bases, with 13 bases between them. This chain's CDR3 is CASSQDSIGITGELFF. The DNA for the CDR3 is TGTGCCAGCAGCCAAGATAGTATTGGGATTACCGGGGAGCTGTTTTTT.

The V call is TRBV7-8, the J call TRBJ2-2; 12 bases fit TRBD2. In germline, CDR1 is SGHVS, CDR2 FQNEAQ. Trimming took 5 bases from V and 1 from J; bases not matched to a gene: 14. The CDR3 sequence is 20 residues long. CDR3 coding DNA: TGTGCCAGCAGCCCTTTTTGGGGCACTAGCGGGAGGTTGAACACCGGGGAGCTGTTTTTT. This codes for CASSPFWGTSGRLNTGELFF.

At least ten counts were recorded for this clonotype. V usage is TRBV7-9 and J usage is TRBJ2-7; D could derive from TRBD1 or TRBD2 (5 bases each). Germline V gene sequence: CDR1 SEHNR, CDR2 FQNEAQ (reference sequence). The CDR3 has 17 amino acids. The germline V and J ends were trimmed by 5 bases and 3 bases, with 23 bases remaining between them. The CDR3 DNA is TGTGCCAGCAGCGTTTATGGTCGGGGACCTAATGACTACGAGCAGTACTTC. As protein: CASSVYGRGPNDYEQYF.

This clonotype was detected a few times. The chain carries TRBV6-5 and TRBJ2-7; tentative D call: TRBD2 (5 bases). Per germline, CDR1 MNHEY and CDR2 SVGAGI. V was clipped by 2 bases and J by 0 bases, with 14 bases between them. The CDR3 totals 16 residues. This chain's CDR3 is CASSYGPMGSSYEQYF. CDR3 in DNA: TGTGCCAGCAGTTACGGCCCCATGGGGAGCTCCTACGAGCAGTACTTC.

This clonotype occurred a few times. The J gene is TRBJ2-4, the V gene TRBV12-3 or TRBV12-4; unclear D gene. The V and J ends lost 0 bases and 0 bases respectively, with 9 bases between them. CDR3 length: 16 amino acids. The CDR3 DNA reads as TGTGCCAGCAGTTTAGCGGTTGCGGTAGCCAAAAACATTCAGTACTTC. This encodes CASSLAVAVAKNIQYF.

V gene TRBV12-3 or TRBV12-4 combines with J gene TRBJ1-2; tentatively, D is TRBD1 (5 bases). V shed 0 bases and J shed 8 bases, with 13 bases lying between them. This CDR3 region has 14 residues. The CDR3 bases are TGTGCCAGCAGTTTAGCGGTGGGGGAGCGCGGCTACACCTTC. Translating gives CASSLAVGERGYTF.

The gene calls are TRBV20-1 and TRBJ2-3; D ambiguous. V lost 6 bases and J lost 0, with 13 bases in between. The CDR3 loop spans 14 amino acids. Per the germline V gene, CDR1 is DFQATT and CDR2 is SNEGSKA (reference sequence). As DNA, the CDR3 is TGCAGTGCGCCAAAGCTGAGTAGCACAGATACGCAGTATTTT. It specifies CSAPKLSSTDTQYF.

Only a few counts were recorded for this clonotype. This chain uses TRBV7-2 with TRBJ2-5; TRBD2 aligns across 13 bases. V shed 5 bases, J shed 5 bases, and the junction held 5 bases outside the gene matches. The V gene's germline CDR1 is SGHTA and CDR2 FQGNSA. The CDR3 consists of 15 residues. CDR3 sequence (DNA): TGTGCCAGCAGCCCCCAGACTAGCGGGAGGGAGACCCAGTACTTC. It is translated as CASSPQTSGRETQYF. The full variable domain, completed using reference TRBV7-2 and TRBJ2-5, is GAGVSQSPSNKVTEKGKDVELRCDPISGHTALYWYRQSLGQGLEFLIYFQGNSAPDKSGLPSDRFSAERTGGSVSTLTIQRTQQEDSAVYLCASSPQTSGRETQYFGPGTRLLVL.

The chain combines TRBV18 with TRBJ1-1, with D possibly being TRBD1 (6 bases). The CDR3 has 15 amino acids. Germline V gene data show CDR1 as KGHSH and CDR2 as LQKENI. V shed 3 bases and J shed 1 base, with 12 bases lying between them. The CDR3 nucleotides are TGTGCCAGCTCACCTGGTAAGGGGGGGAACACTGAAGCTTTCTTT. It translates to CASSPGKGGNTEAFF.

This clonotype has only a few counts. V usage is TRBV28 and J usage is TRBJ2-1, with 8 nucleotides matching TRBD2. The CDR3 has 16 residues. Germline-derived CDR1 and CDR2 are MDHEN and SYDVKM. V was pared by 5 bases and J by 3 bases, with 9 bases of the junction left unmatched. CDR3 DNA sequence: TGTGCCAGCAGTACCCCTAAGGCGGGAGGCTACAATGAGCAGTTCTTC. It translates to CASSTPKAGGYNEQFF.

The CDR3 coding sequence is TGTGCCAGCGGGGAGGGGGCCGCTTGGGACTGGAGCTATGGCTACACCTTC. Protein: CASGEGAAWDWSYGYTF. This rearrangement joins TRBV6-1 to TRBJ1-2; 7 nucleotides line up with TRBD1. With 8 bases clipped from V and 4 bases from J, the junction kept 19 bases outside the gene matches. Germline V lookup: CDR1 MNHNS, CDR2 SASEGT. The CDR3 is made up of 17 amino acids.

The chain combines TRBV6-2 or TRBV6-3 with TRBJ2-1; 7 positions agree with TRBD2. With 7 bases clipped from V and 2 bases from J, the junction kept 8 bases outside the gene matches. The CDR3 consists of 15 residues. In germline, CDR1 is MNHEY, CDR2 SVGEGT. CDR3 sequence: CASTLRDYTYNEQFF. In DNA, the CDR3 is TGTGCCAGCACCCTCCGGGACTATACCTACAATGAGCAGTTCTTC.

This chain joins TRBV2 and TRBJ2-3, with TRBD2 matching 10 bases. Germline values: CDR1 SNHLY, CDR2 FYNNEI. CDR3 size: 14 residues. V lost 9 bases and J lost 4; bases outside the gene matches: 7. The CDR3 region is CARGSGGASDTQYF. The CDR3 bases are TGTGCCAGGGGAAGCGGGGGGGCTTCAGATACGCAGTATTTT.

There are a few counts of this clonotype. The chain employs TRBV6-2 or TRBV6-3 and TRBJ2-7, with TRBD1 as a possible D gene (5 bases). Germline CDR1 is MNHEY and CDR2 is SVGEGT. Trimming pared 6 bases from V and 0 bases from J, leaving 9 bases between. The CDR3 is 13 amino acids. CDR3 DNA sequence: TGTGCCAGCAGGCTTCAGGGCTCCTACGAGCAGTACTTC. Translated, it gives CASRLQGSYEQYF.